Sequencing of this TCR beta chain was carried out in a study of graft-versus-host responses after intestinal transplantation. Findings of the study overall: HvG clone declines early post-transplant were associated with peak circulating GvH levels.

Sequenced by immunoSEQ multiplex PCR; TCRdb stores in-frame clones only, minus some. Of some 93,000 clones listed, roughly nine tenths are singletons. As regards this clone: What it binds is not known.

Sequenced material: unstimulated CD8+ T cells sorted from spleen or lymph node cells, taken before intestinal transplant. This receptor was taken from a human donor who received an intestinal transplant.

CDR3 region: CASSFLQSNTYEQYF. The CDR3 nucleotides are TGCGCCAGCAGCTTCTTACAGAGCAACACCTACGAGCAGTACTTC. This chain uses TRBV4-1 with TRBJ2-7, with unresolved D. The CDR3 has 15 amino acids. Trimming pared 5 bases from V and 2 bases from J, leaving 16 bases between. The germline CDR1 and CDR2 sequences are MGHRA and YSYEKL.